The rows below give T cell receptor beta chains drawn from one sample of a study of blood T cells in healthy people across ages. TCRdb recomputed calls from the 5' RACE reads with MiXCR, one row per CDR3 protein. This table holds hundreds of thousands of distinct CDR3 sequences, nearly 60% found once. The sequenced sample was blood. These receptor sequences come from a man aged 30 to 39 in good health. CDR3s include the opening cysteine and the closing phenylalanine or tryptophan. A D gene is named only where the DNA matches it firmly. Clone size, where shown, is once, few, many, or a class for clones that have expanded.

D gene,V gene,clone size,J gene,CDR3 DNA,CDR3 protein
.,TRBV20-1,few,TRBJ1-2,TGCAGTGCTAGAGATGGACGGAACAACTATGGCTACACCTTC,CSARDGRNNYGYTF
TRBD2,TRBV3-1,many,TRBJ2-3,TGTGCCAGCAGCTTAGGACTAGCGGGAGATACGCAGTATTTT,CASSLGLAGDTQYF
.,TRBV19,.,TRBJ1-2,TGTGCCAGTAGCCCTTCCGGGACCGAGGCTAACTATGGCTACACCTTC,CASSPSGTEANYGYTF
TRBD2,TRBV7-8,.,TRBJ2-1,TGTGCCAGCAGCGCTTCGGAGGGAGCGGGGGCCCGAGAGCAGTTCTTC,CASSASEGAGAREQFF
.,TRBV27,.,TRBJ2-7,TGTGCCAGCAAAGGACAGACAGGCGAGCAGTACTTC,CASKGQTGEQYF
TRBD1,TRBV6-5,.,TRBJ2-6,TGTGCCAGCAGTTACGAGCAGGGGGTAGGATCTGGGGCCAACGTCCTGACTTTC,CASSYEQGVGSGANVLTF
.,TRBV29-1,few,TRBJ1-1,TGCAGCGCCTTGTCCCGTGGCAGTAGGGGATCGTCTGAAGCTTTCTTT,CSALSRGSRGSSEAFF
.,TRBV4-2,few,TRBJ2-7,TGTGCCAGCAGCCAAGAGTCGGCGCGGGCTTATACAACCGAGCAGTACTTC,CASSQESARAYTTEQYF
.,TRBV14,.,TRBJ1-2,TGTGCCAGCAGCCAAATGACAGCTTATGGCTACACCTTC,CASSQMTAYGYTF
TRBD1,TRBV27,once,TRBJ1-2,TGTGCCAGCAGGGGGACAGCGGTATATCCTTATGGCTACACCTTC,CASRGTAVYPYGYTF
.,TRBV29-1,.,TRBJ2-1,TGCAGCGGGAGCCAGGGAGAGTTTTACGAGCAGTTCTTC,CSGSQGEFYEQFF
.,TRBV29-1,.,TRBJ1-2,TGCAGCGTCGAATTACACCTCTATGGCTACACCTTC,CSVELHLYGYTF
.,TRBV6-5,few,TRBJ1-2,TGTGCCAGCAGTTCTGTGGATGGTGGCTACACCTTC,CASSSVDGGYTF
.,TRBV29-1,.,TRBJ2-7,TGCAGCGTTGAAGTTCAGTCCCCGGGGGCCCAGTACTTC,CSVEVQSPGAQYF
TRBD1,TRBV29-1,many,TRBJ2-5,TGCAGCGTTGTGAGGGGACAGGTAGAGACCCAGTACTTC,CSVVRGQVETQYF